This passage covers 2 T cell receptor beta chains from one sample sequenced in a study of T cells in localized non-small cell lung cancer. TCRdb's table, derived via immunoSEQ multiplex PCR, lists solely in-frame clones and lacks some. The sample contains 25,000 to 30,000 clones, 80% to 90% of which appear only once. The starting material was peripheral blood, obtained before any cancer treatment. The receptors stem from a woman between 18 and 55 years old with stage I lung adenocarcinoma.

The J gene is TRBJ2-7, the V gene TRBV5-1; no definite D call. Germline lookup yields CDR1 SGHRS and CDR2 YFSETQ. V dropped 0 bases and J dropped 2 bases, with 6 bases sitting between them. This CDR3 is built from 13 residues. The CDR3 DNA reads as TGCGCCAGCAGCTTGGATTGGGCCTACGAGCAGTACTTC. Translation gives CASSLDWAYEQYF.

V is TRBV6-6 and J is TRBJ1-1, with a possible D match to TRBD1 (5 bases). The length of the CDR3 is 16 residues. The germline CDR1 and CDR2 sequences are MNHNY and SVGAGI (reference sequence). V lost 4 bases and J 1 base, leaving 16 bases between the germline ends. CDR3 sequence reads: CASSSPRQSKNTEAFF. The CDR3 DNA reads as TGTGCCAGCAGTTCCCCAAGACAGTCCAAGAACACTGAAGCTTTCTTT.